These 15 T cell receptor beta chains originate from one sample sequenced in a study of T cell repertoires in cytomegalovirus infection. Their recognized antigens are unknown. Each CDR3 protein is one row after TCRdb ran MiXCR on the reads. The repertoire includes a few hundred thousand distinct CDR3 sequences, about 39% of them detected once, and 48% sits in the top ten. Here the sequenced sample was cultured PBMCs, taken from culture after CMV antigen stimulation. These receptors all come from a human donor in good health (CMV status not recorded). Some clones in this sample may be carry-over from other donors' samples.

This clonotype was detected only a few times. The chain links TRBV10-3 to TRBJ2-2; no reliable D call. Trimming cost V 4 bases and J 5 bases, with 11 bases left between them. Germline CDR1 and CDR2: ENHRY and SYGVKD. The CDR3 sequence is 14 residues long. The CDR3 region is CAISGNVGTGELFF. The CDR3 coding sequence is TGTGCCATCAGTGGGAATGTGGGGACCGGGGAGCTGTTTTTT.

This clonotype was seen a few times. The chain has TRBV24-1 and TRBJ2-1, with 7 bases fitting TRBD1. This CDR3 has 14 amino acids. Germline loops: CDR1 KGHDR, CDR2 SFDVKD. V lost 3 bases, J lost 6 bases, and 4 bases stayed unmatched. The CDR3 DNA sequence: TGTGCCACCAGTGATACAGGGGACGGCAATGAGCAGTTCTTC. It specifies CATSDTGDGNEQFF.

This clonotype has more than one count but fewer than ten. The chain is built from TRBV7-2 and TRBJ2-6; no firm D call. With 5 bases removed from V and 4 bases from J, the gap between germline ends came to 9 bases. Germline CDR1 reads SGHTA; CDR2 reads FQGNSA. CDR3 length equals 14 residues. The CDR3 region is CASSPPNGANVLTF. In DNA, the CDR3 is TGTGCCAGCAGCCCACCGAACGGGGCCAACGTCCTGACTTTC.

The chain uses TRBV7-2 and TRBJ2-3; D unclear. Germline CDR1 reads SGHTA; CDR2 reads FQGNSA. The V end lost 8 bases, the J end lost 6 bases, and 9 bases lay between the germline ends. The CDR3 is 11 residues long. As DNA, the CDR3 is TGTGCCAGCGGAATGGGGGATACGCAGTATTTT. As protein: CASGMGDTQYF.

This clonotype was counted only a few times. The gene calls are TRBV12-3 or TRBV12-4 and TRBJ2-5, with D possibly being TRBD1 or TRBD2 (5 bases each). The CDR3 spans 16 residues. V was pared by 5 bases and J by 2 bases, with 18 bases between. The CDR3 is CASSQIPGRLQETQYF. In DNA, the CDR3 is TGTGCCAGCAGTCAAATACCGGGACGGCTTCAAGAGACCCAGTACTTC.

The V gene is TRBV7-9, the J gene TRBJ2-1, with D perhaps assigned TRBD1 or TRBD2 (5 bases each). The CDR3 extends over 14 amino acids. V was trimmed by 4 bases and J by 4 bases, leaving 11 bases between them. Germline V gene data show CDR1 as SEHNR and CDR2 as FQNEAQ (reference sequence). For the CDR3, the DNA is TGTGCCAGCAGCTGGGTCGGGGCGTACAATGAGCAGTTCTTC. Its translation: CASSWVGAYNEQFF.

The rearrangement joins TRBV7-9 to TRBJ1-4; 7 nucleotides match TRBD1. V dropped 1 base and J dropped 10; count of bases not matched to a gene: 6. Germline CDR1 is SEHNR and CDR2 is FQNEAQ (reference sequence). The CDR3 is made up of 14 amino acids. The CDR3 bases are TGTGCCAGCAGCTTAGGACAGGGATTCGGAAAACTGTTTTTT. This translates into CASSLGQGFGKLFF.

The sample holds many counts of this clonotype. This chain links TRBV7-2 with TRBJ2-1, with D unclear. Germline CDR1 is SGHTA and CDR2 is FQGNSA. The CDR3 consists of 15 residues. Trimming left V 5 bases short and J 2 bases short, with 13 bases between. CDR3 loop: CASSPIPPTYNEQFF. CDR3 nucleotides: TGTGCCAGCAGCCCTATTCCCCCAACCTACAATGAGCAGTTCTTC.

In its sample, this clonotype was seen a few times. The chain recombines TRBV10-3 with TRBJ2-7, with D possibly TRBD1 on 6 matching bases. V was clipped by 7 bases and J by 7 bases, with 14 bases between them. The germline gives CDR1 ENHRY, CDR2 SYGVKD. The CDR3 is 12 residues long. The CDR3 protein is CAIKLPRGEQYF. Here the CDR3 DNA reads TGTGCCATCAAACTTCCGAGGGGGGAGCAGTACTTC.

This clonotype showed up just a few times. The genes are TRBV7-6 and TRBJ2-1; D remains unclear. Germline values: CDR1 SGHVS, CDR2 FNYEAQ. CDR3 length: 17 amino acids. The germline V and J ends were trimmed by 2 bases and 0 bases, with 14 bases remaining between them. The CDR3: CASSLTRQRSSYNEQFF. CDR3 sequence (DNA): TGTGCCAGCAGCTTAACCCGGCAGCGTAGCTCCTACAATGAGCAGTTCTTC.

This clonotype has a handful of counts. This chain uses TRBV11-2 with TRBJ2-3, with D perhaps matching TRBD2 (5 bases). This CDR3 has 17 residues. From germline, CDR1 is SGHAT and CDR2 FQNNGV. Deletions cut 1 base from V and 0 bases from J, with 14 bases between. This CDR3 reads CASSLGRTAPSTDTQYF. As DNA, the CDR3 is TGTGCCAGCAGCTTAGGGAGGACGGCACCGAGCACAGATACGCAGTATTTT.

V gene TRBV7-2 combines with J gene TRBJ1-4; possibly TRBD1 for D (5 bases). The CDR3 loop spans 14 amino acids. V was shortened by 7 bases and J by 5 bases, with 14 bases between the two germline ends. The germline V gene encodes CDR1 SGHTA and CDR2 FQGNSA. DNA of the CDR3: TGTGCCAGCACGGGCGGGACGGCCAATGAAAAACTGTTTTTT. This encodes CASTGGTANEKLFF.

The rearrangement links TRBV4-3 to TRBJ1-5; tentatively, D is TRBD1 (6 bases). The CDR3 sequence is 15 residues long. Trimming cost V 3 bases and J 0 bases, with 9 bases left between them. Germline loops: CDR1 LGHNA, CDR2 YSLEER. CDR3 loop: CASSQDSISNQPQHF. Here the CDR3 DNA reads TGCGCCAGCAGCCAGGACAGCATTAGCAATCAGCCCCAGCATTTT.

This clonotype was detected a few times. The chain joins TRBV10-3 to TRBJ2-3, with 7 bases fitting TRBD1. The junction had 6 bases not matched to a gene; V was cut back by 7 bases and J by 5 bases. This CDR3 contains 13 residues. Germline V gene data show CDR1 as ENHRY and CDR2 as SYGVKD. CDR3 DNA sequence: TGTGCCATCACGGGACAGCCCGGAGATACGCAGTATTTT. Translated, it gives CAITGQPGDTQYF.

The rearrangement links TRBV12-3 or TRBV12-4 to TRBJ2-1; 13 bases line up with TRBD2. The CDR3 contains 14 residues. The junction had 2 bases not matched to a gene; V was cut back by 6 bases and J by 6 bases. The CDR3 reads CASSGLAGANEQFF. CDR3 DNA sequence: TGTGCCAGCAGCGGACTAGCGGGAGCCAATGAGCAGTTCTTC.